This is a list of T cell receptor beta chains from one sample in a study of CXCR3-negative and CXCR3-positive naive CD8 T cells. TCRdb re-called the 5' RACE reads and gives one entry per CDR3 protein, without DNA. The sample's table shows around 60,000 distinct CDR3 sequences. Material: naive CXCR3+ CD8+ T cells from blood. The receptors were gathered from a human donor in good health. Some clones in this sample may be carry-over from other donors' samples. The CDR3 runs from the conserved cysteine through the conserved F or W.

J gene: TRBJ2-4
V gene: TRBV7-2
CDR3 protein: CASSLVLAGGPWNIQYF

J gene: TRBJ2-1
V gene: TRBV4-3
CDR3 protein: CASSQDPVGYNEQFF

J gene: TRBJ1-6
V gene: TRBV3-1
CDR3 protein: CASRQEGRDGDSPLHF

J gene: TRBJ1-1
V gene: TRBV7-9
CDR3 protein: CASSLLSLNTEAFF

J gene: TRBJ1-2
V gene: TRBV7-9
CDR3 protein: CASSEQTGGGHGYTF

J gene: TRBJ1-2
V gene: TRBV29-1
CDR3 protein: CSVEPGTHNYGYTF

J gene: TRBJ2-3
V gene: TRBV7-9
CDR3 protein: CASSSTSGLTDTQYF

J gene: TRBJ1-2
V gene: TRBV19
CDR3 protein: CASEPLHRAVYGYTF

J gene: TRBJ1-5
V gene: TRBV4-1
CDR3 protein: CASSQEGAGVNQPQHF

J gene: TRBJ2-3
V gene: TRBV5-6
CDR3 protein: CASSFQGYTDTQYF